The 16 T cell receptor beta chains below all came from one sample that was sequenced in a study of response to subunit inactivated influenza vaccine. TCRdb reanalysed the RT-PCR reads using MiXCR and keeps one entry per CDR3 protein. This sample yields hundreds of thousands of distinct CDR3 sequences, of which 15% to 20% are seen a single time; less than 4% belongs to the top ten. The sequences come from CD4+ T cells sorted from PBMCs, collected about 24 months after vaccination. Every receptor here comes from a man in his fifties or sixties who received an inactivated influenza vaccine.

The J gene is TRBJ2-7, the V gene TRBV6-1; D is perhaps TRBD2 (6 bases). Trimming shortened V by 6 bases and J by 5 bases, and 17 bases separated the two germline ends. Per germline, CDR1 MNHNS and CDR2 SASEGT. The CDR3 has 14 residues. The CDR3 sequence: CASSQGLWRDEQYF. Here the CDR3 DNA reads TGTGCCAGCAGCCAGGGACTTTGGCGGGACGAGCAGTACTTC.

The chain couples TRBV6-5 to TRBJ2-1, with 8 bases identical to TRBD2. CDR3 length equals 15 residues. Trimming at V came to 3 bases and at J to 6 bases, leaving 7 bases not matched to a gene. Germline CDR1 MNHEY, CDR2 SVGAGI. CDR3 DNA sequence: TGTGCCAGCAGTTATTCGGGAGGGACGATCAATGAGCAGTTCTTC. Protein sequence: CASSYSGGTINEQFF.

In its sample, this clonotype was seen a few times. The chain recombines TRBV20-1 with TRBJ1-2; unclear D gene. The CDR3 covers 12 residues. The germline gives CDR1 DFQATT, CDR2 SNEGSKA (reference sequence). Trimming took 3 bases from V and 5 from J, leaving 10 bases between them. CDR3 protein: CSARRERYGYTF. For the CDR3, the DNA is TGCAGTGCTAGGCGGGAGCGTTATGGCTACACCTTC.

This clonotype was found once. The gene calls are TRBV6-2 or TRBV6-3 and TRBJ1-2; D might be TRBD1 (5 bases). The CDR3 runs to 17 residues. The V end was cut by 4 bases, the J end by 4 bases, with 22 bases between. The germline V gene has CDR1 MNHEY and CDR2 SVGEGT. CDR3 amino acids: CASSFTLPGRKIYGYTF. Written as DNA, the CDR3 is TGTGCCAGCAGTTTCACCCTCCCGGGACGGAAGATCTATGGCTACACCTTC.

This clonotype was counted between two and nine times. The chain is built from TRBV5-1 and TRBJ2-1, with D perhaps TRBD1 (5 bases). Trimming removed 4 bases at V and 3 bases at J, with 17 bases between. The CDR3 totals 16 residues. The germline CDR1 and CDR2 sequences are SGHRS and YFSETQ. For the CDR3, the DNA is TGCGCCAGCAGCGACCAAGGGGCCAGGGTCTACAATGAGCAGTTCTTC. Translated: CASSDQGARVYNEQFF. Using reference TRBV5-1 and TRBJ2-1 for the parts outside the CDR3, the full variable domain is KAGVTQTPRYLIKTRGQQVTLSCSPISGHRSVSWYQQTPGQGLQFLFEYFSETQRNKGNFPGRFSGRQFSNSRSEMNVSTLELGDSALYLCASSDQGARVYNEQFFGPGTRLTVL.

The V and J genes are TRBV5-1 and TRBJ2-4; D gene ambiguous. The CDR3 contains 16 residues. Germline V CDR1 and CDR2: SGHRS, YFSETQ. Trimming removed 0 bases at V and 0 bases at J, with 10 bases between. CDR3 sequence reads: CASSLASDLAKNIQYF. The CDR3 DNA follows: TGCGCCAGCAGCTTGGCCTCAGATTTAGCCAAAAACATTCAGTACTTC.

This CDR3 is CAISDFESPRAADTQYF. Here the CDR3 DNA reads TGTGCCATCAGTGACTTCGAGTCTCCCCGGGCGGCAGATACGCAGTATTTT. J is TRBJ2-3 and V is TRBV10-3; D unresolved. CDR1 and CDR2 (germline): ENHRY, SYGVKD. V was shortened by 3 bases and J by 4 bases, with 20 bases between the two germline ends. This CDR3 spans 17 amino acids.

This rearrangement joins TRBV20-1 to TRBJ2-3; 12 bases align to TRBD2. The CDR3 is 18 residues long. From germline, CDR1 is DFQATT and CDR2 SNEGSKA (reference sequence). V lost 1 base to trimming and J lost 3 bases; unmatched junction nucleotides: 11. For the CDR3, the DNA is TGCAGTGCTAGAGGCCAACACCGACTAGCGGGAGAAACAGATACGCAGTATTTT. Its protein product is CSARGQHRLAGETDTQYF.

This clonotype appeared a single time. This chain joins TRBV6-1 and TRBJ2-7; 7 bases agree with TRBD1. The CDR3 totals 16 residues. Germline CDR1 is MNHNS and CDR2 is SASEGT. V shed 6 bases and J 5 bases; nucleotides not matched to a gene: 16. Here the CDR3 reads CASSSATGSRFHEQYF. DNA of the CDR3: TGTGCCAGCAGCAGCGCGACAGGGTCTCGTTTCCACGAGCAGTACTTC.

The chain carries TRBV6-2 or TRBV6-3 and TRBJ2-1; TRBD1 matches 10 bases. J was trimmed by 6 bases and V by 6 bases; bases with no gene match: 14. Per germline, CDR1 MNHEY and CDR2 SVGEGT. The CDR3 totals 17 residues. As DNA, the CDR3 is TGTGCCAGCAGCCCCCGGACAGGGGGGTTTTCAACCAATGAGCAGTTCTTC. As protein: CASSPRTGGFSTNEQFF.

The chain is built from TRBV2 and TRBJ2-7; 12 nucleotides match TRBD2. V shed 6 bases, J shed 6 bases, and the junction held 6 bases outside the gene matches. The germline CDR1 and CDR2 sequences are SNHLY and FYNNEI. This CDR3 region has 14 residues. This CDR3 reads CASRSSGGAFEQYF. The CDR3, as DNA: TGTGCCAGCAGATCTAGCGGGGGGGCTTTCGAGCAGTACTTC.

This chain uses TRBV3-1 with TRBJ1-2; D gene uncertain. V gave up 0 bases and J gave up 10 bases, with 12 bases separating them. The CDR3 consists of 13 residues. Germline-derived CDR1 and CDR2 are LGHDT and YNNKEL (reference sequence). The CDR3: CASSQDSSFPYTF. DNA of the CDR3: TGTGCCAGCAGCCAAGATTCCTCTTTTCCCTACACCTTC.

This clonotype has just a few counts. The V and J genes are TRBV2 and TRBJ2-7; 7 bases map to TRBD1. CDR3 length: 13 amino acids. Looked up from germline, CDR1 is SNHLY and CDR2 is FYNNEI. After removal of 6 bases from V and 7 bases from J, the junction contained 9 bases not matched to a gene. Here the CDR3 DNA reads TGTGCCAGCAGACAGGGGCCTTCGGGGGAGCAGTACTTC. Translation gives CASRQGPSGEQYF.

Only one count was recorded for this clonotype. The V gene is TRBV27, the J gene TRBJ1-2; possibly TRBD1 for D (5 bases). The CDR3 covers 15 residues. Trimming shortened V by 0 bases and J by 4 bases, and 12 bases separated the two germline ends. Per germline, CDR1 MNHEY and CDR2 SMNVEV (reference sequence). This chain's CDR3 is CASSLSKTAFYGYTF. The CDR3 DNA follows: TGTGCCAGCAGTTTATCGAAGACAGCCTTCTATGGCTACACCTTC.

This sequence joins TRBV20-1 and TRBJ1-2, with TRBD1 identical over 10 bases. Germline CDR1 and CDR2: DFQATT and SNEGSKA (reference sequence). CDR3 length equals 14 residues. V shed 3 bases, J shed 7 bases, and the junction held 8 bases outside the gene matches. DNA of the CDR3: TGCAGTGCTAGCCAAGAGACAGGGGGCCTTGGCTACACCTTC. This translates into CSASQETGGLGYTF.

V gene TRBV6-5 combines with J gene TRBJ2-1; D gene unclear. V lost 1 base to trimming and J lost 5 bases, with 15 bases between them. CDR1 and CDR2 from the germline V gene are MNHEY and SVGAGI. The CDR3 is made up of 16 amino acids. The CDR3 bases are TGTGCCAGCAGTTACTTGGGCCTAGGCTTTAACAATGAGCAGTTCTTC. This translates into CASSYLGLGFNNEQFF.